These 2 T cell receptor beta chains were sequenced from one sample in a study of T-cell reconstitution after alpha-beta-depleted transplantation in children. The TCRbeta library incorporated unique molecular identifiers. TCRdb reprocessed the PCR reads via MiXCR and lists one record per CDR3 protein. The table lists about 900,000 distinct CDR3 sequences, under 30% of them singletons. The sequencing here drew on PBMCs, mostly from graft donor cells, taken 360 days after TCRalphabeta/CD19-depleted stem cell transplant. The origin of the receptors is a boy less than two years old who had a stem cell transplant for SCID, so the T cells may come from the graft donor.

V and J are TRBV11-2 and TRBJ2-7, with 9 bases fitting TRBD1. Germline assignment: CDR1 SGHAT and CDR2 FQNNGV. There are 20 residues in the CDR3. J lost 3 bases, V lost 4 bases, and 22 bases had no gene match. DNA of the CDR3: TGTGCCAGCAGCTCAGATGCCGGGACAGGGTTCCTTTTTGGAATCTACGAGCAGTACTTC. Protein sequence: CASSSDAGTGFLFGIYEQYF.

The V and J genes are TRBV20-1 and TRBJ2-4, with a tentative D call TRBD2 (7 bases). CDR3 length: 18 residues. Trimming left V 4 bases short and J 5 bases short, with 27 bases between. The germline V gene encodes CDR1 DFQATT and CDR2 SNEGSKA (reference sequence). The CDR3 DNA reads as TGCAGTGCTAATCGGCCCCTCGGGGGGCCCTCTAGCCAAAACATTCAGTACTTC. It encodes CSANRPLGGPSSQNIQYF.